The rows below give T cell receptor beta chains drawn from one sample of a study of spatial heterogeneity in lung cancer. TCRdb re-analysed the 5' RACE reads in MiXCR, keeping a single row per CDR3 protein. The sample yields tens of thousands of distinct CDR3 sequences, around 12% seen once. The specimen comprised PBMCs, sampled at surgery. The receptor source for this set is a male donor with early-stage non-small cell lung cancer. CDR3s include the opening cysteine and the closing phenylalanine or tryptophan. The order of the fields is J gene, clone size, V gene, D gene, CDR3 protein, CDR3 DNA. The D gene is left open where the match is weak. Rows may omit the clone size; those that give it use once, few, many or a size class.

j_gene: TRBJ2-7
abundance: many
v_gene: TRBV12-3/TRBV12-4
d_gene: .
CDR3aa: CASSLTEISYEQYF
CDR3nt: TGTGCCAGCAGCCTTACAGAAATCTCCTACGAGCAGTACTTC

j_gene: TRBJ2-2
abundance: few
v_gene: TRBV10-3
d_gene: TRBD2
CDR3aa: CAISDSSGGAGELFF
CDR3nt: TGTGCCATCAGTGACTCCAGCGGGGGGGCCGGGGAGCTGTTTTTT

j_gene: TRBJ2-7
abundance: few
v_gene: TRBV4-2
d_gene: .
CDR3aa: CASSQDQGRDSYEQYF
CDR3nt: TGTGCCAGCAGCCAAGATCAAGGGCGCGACTCCTACGAGCAGTACTTC

j_gene: TRBJ2-1
abundance: many
v_gene: TRBV7-2
d_gene: TRBD1
CDR3aa: CASSYLRDRTYNEQFF
CDR3nt: TGTGCCAGCAGCTATCTCCGGGACAGGACCTACAATGAGCAGTTCTTC

j_gene: TRBJ2-1
abundance: once
v_gene: TRBV25-1
d_gene: TRBD2
CDR3aa: CASSESTGLAGFQQFF
CDR3nt: TGTGCCAGCAGTGAATCCACGGGACTAGCGGGGTTTCAGCAGTTCTTC

j_gene: TRBJ2-5
abundance: .
v_gene: TRBV7-9
d_gene: .
CDR3aa: CASSQTLGSGETQYF
CDR3nt: TGTGCCAGCAGCCAAACCCTGGGAAGCGGGGAGACCCAGTACTTC

j_gene: TRBJ2-3
abundance: few
v_gene: TRBV15
d_gene: TRBD2
CDR3aa: CATSRVGLAPEGDTQYF
CDR3nt: TGTGCCACCAGCAGAGTTGGACTAGCCCCCGAGGGAGATACGCAGTATTTT

j_gene: TRBJ2-3
abundance: .
v_gene: TRBV7-2
d_gene: TRBD2
CDR3aa: CASSSSGTPTDTQYF
CDR3nt: TGTGCCAGCAGCTCTAGCGGGACCCCCACAGATACGCAGTATTTT

j_gene: TRBJ1-1
abundance: many
v_gene: TRBV28
d_gene: .
CDR3aa: CASSARWTEAFF
CDR3nt: TGTGCCAGCAGTGCAAGGTGGACTGAAGCTTTCTTT

j_gene: TRBJ2-5
abundance: many
v_gene: TRBV15
d_gene: .
CDR3aa: CATSRHPGPNQETQYF
CDR3nt: TGTGCCACCAGCAGACATCCGGGGCCCAACCAAGAGACCCAGTACTTC

j_gene: TRBJ2-1
abundance: many
v_gene: TRBV6-2/TRBV6-3
d_gene: TRBD2
CDR3aa: CASSAPLGTSGYNEQFF
CDR3nt: TGTGCCAGCAGTGCCCCTCTTGGGACTAGCGGTTACAATGAGCAGTTCTTC

j_gene: TRBJ2-2
abundance: .
v_gene: TRBV30
d_gene: .
CDR3aa: CAWTRAAGELFF
CDR3nt: TGTGCCTGGACAAGAGCGGCCGGGGAGCTGTTTTTT

j_gene: TRBJ2-1
abundance: many
v_gene: TRBV29-1
d_gene: TRBD1
CDR3aa: CSVEDQGAYNEQFF
CDR3nt: TGCAGCGTTGAAGATCAGGGGGCTTACAATGAGCAGTTCTTC

j_gene: TRBJ1-3
abundance: .
v_gene: TRBV20-1
d_gene: .
CDR3aa: CSARGTAGGRNTIYF
CDR3nt: TGCAGTGCTAGAGGCACGGCAGGCGGCCGGAACACCATATATTTT

j_gene: TRBJ2-1
abundance: many
v_gene: TRBV20-1
d_gene: TRBD2
CDR3aa: CSAREGAGGVSSYNEQFF
CDR3nt: TGCAGTGCTAGAGAAGGCGCGGGAGGAGTAAGCTCCTACAATGAGCAGTTCTTC

j_gene: TRBJ2-6
abundance: .
v_gene: TRBV20-1
d_gene: .
CDR3aa: CSARVRGLNVLTF
CDR3nt: TGCAGTGCTAGGGTCCGGGGGTTGAACGTCCTGACTTTC

j_gene: TRBJ2-2
abundance: many
v_gene: TRBV28
d_gene: TRBD2
CDR3aa: CASGTSSLGGGGTGELFF
CDR3nt: TGTGCCAGCGGGACCTCCTCCCTTGGCGGCGGGGGCACCGGGGAGCTGTTTTTT

j_gene: TRBJ2-2
abundance: .
v_gene: TRBV12-3/TRBV12-4
d_gene: .
CDR3aa: CASRPDRENTGELFF
CDR3nt: TGTGCCAGCAGACCCGACAGAGAGAACACCGGGGAGCTGTTTTTT

j_gene: TRBJ1-2
abundance: few
v_gene: TRBV10-3
d_gene: .
CDR3aa: CAISGGTDYGYTF
CDR3nt: TGTGCCATCAGTGGGGGGACGGATTATGGCTACACCTTC

j_gene: TRBJ2-7
abundance: many
v_gene: TRBV6-2/TRBV6-3
d_gene: .
CDR3aa: CASSRSSYEQYF
CDR3nt: TGTGCCAGCAGCCGGAGCTCCTACGAGCAGTACTTC

j_gene: TRBJ1-2
abundance: .
v_gene: TRBV10-3
d_gene: .
CDR3aa: CAIRGSRGSYGYTF
CDR3nt: TGTGCCATCAGGGGGAGTAGGGGAAGCTATGGCTACACCTTC

j_gene: TRBJ2-3
abundance: many
v_gene: TRBV2
d_gene: .
CDR3aa: CASSVIGSTDTQYF
CDR3nt: TGTGCCAGCAGTGTTATCGGGAGCACAGATACGCAGTATTTT

j_gene: TRBJ2-1
abundance: .
v_gene: TRBV5-1
d_gene: .
CDR3aa: CASSFEPGLHNEQFF
CDR3nt: TGCGCCAGCAGCTTCGAACCGGGACTCCACAATGAGCAGTTCTTC

j_gene: TRBJ1-1
abundance: many
v_gene: TRBV7-8
d_gene: .
CDR3aa: CASSDRTRTEAFF
CDR3nt: TGTGCCAGCAGCGACCGTACGAGGACTGAAGCTTTCTTT

j_gene: TRBJ1-3
abundance: many
v_gene: TRBV4-2
d_gene: TRBD1
CDR3aa: CASSSGTDGNTIYF
CDR3nt: TGTGCCAGCAGTTCCGGGACAGACGGAAACACCATATATTTT

j_gene: TRBJ2-7
abundance: few
v_gene: TRBV29-1
d_gene: TRBD2
CDR3aa: CSVEGLAGIEYF
CDR3nt: TGCAGCGTGGAGGGACTAGCGGGAATAGAGTACTTC

j_gene: TRBJ2-3
abundance: few
v_gene: TRBV7-3
d_gene: TRBD2
CDR3aa: CASSYGTSGRADTQYF
CDR3nt: TGTGCCAGCAGCTACGGGACTAGCGGGAGGGCAGATACGCAGTATTTT

j_gene: TRBJ2-1
abundance: .
v_gene: TRBV7-2
d_gene: TRBD1
CDR3aa: CASSPRQGLGDEQFF
CDR3nt: TGTGCCAGCAGCCCAAGACAGGGTTTAGGCGATGAGCAGTTCTTC

j_gene: TRBJ2-5
abundance: .
v_gene: TRBV5-1
d_gene: TRBD1
CDR3aa: CASSGGDRGVETQYF
CDR3nt: TGCGCCAGCAGCGGGGGAGACAGGGGAGTAGAGACCCAGTACTTC

j_gene: TRBJ2-7
abundance: .
v_gene: TRBV12-3/TRBV12-4
d_gene: TRBD2
CDR3aa: CASSTGTSGVTLSYEQYF
CDR3nt: TGTGCCAGCAGTACCGGGACTAGCGGGGTGACACTCTCCTACGAGCAGTACTTC

j_gene: TRBJ2-3
abundance: few
v_gene: TRBV29-1
d_gene: .
CDR3aa: CSVGGGTDTQYF
CDR3nt: TGCAGCGTTGGTGGGGGCACAGATACGCAGTATTTT

j_gene: TRBJ1-5
abundance: many
v_gene: TRBV25-1
d_gene: .
CDR3aa: CASSEFGSNQPQHF
CDR3nt: TGTGCCAGCAGTGAATTTGGAAGCAATCAGCCCCAGCATTTT

j_gene: TRBJ1-1
abundance: .
v_gene: TRBV28
d_gene: .
CDR3aa: CASRTPDGVSGNTEAFF
CDR3nt: TGTGCCAGCAGGACCCCGGACGGGGTTTCGGGGAACACTGAAGCTTTCTTT

j_gene: TRBJ2-7
abundance: .
v_gene: TRBV13
d_gene: .
CDR3aa: CASSFRSLAPYEQYF
CDR3nt: TGTGCCAGCAGCTTTAGGAGCCTAGCGCCCTACGAGCAGTACTTC

j_gene: TRBJ1-2
abundance: few
v_gene: TRBV11-2
d_gene: .
CDR3aa: CASSLGQALWGYTF
CDR3nt: TGTGCCAGCAGCTTAGGACAGGCACTATGGGGCTACACCTTC

j_gene: TRBJ2-1
abundance: many
v_gene: TRBV15
d_gene: TRBD2
CDR3aa: CATSRDLSGINNEQFF
CDR3nt: TGTGCCACCAGCAGAGACCTTAGCGGGATTAACAATGAGCAGTTCTTC

j_gene: TRBJ1-5
abundance: .
v_gene: TRBV6-5
d_gene: .
CDR3aa: CASRTTGEYQPQHF
CDR3nt: TGTGCCAGCAGGACGACAGGAGAGTATCAGCCCCAGCATTTT

j_gene: TRBJ2-2
abundance: many
v_gene: TRBV6-5
d_gene: TRBD2
CDR3aa: CASSTSGNTGELFF
CDR3nt: TGTGCCAGCAGCACTAGCGGGAACACCGGGGAGCTGTTTTTT

j_gene: TRBJ1-2
abundance: .
v_gene: TRBV24-1
d_gene: .
CDR3aa: CATSRGDYGYTF
CDR3nt: TGTGCCACCTCAAGGGGGGACTATGGCTACACCTTC

j_gene: TRBJ1-2
abundance: many
v_gene: TRBV20-1
d_gene: TRBD1
CDR3aa: CSAVLAGTDYGYTF
CDR3nt: TGCAGTGCTGTACTAGCCGGGACAGACTATGGCTACACCTTC

j_gene: TRBJ2-2
abundance: .
v_gene: TRBV19
d_gene: TRBD2
CDR3aa: CASKPELGAGGPSTGELFF
CDR3nt: TGTGCCAGCAAACCAGAATTGGGCGCGGGAGGGCCGAGTACCGGGGAGCTGTTTTTT

j_gene: TRBJ1-2
abundance: few
v_gene: TRBV27
d_gene: .
CDR3aa: CASSLVGSGYGYTF
CDR3nt: TGTGCCAGCAGTTTAGTCGGGAGCGGCTATGGCTACACCTTC